One sample yielded the 22 T cell receptor beta chains listed below, sequenced in a study. Assay: immunoSEQ multiplex PCR; the TCRdb copy retains only in-frame clones and omits some. The sample lists nearly 70,000 clones; approximately 92% were seen once. Sample: PBMCs. These receptors all stem from a man between 35 and 55 years old with rheumatoid arthritis.

V and J are TRBV10-3 and TRBJ2-6, with a weak D call TRBD2 (6 bases). Germline values: CDR1 ENHRY, CDR2 SYGVKD. This CDR3 region has 17 residues. The germline V and J ends were trimmed by 7 bases and 0 bases, with 16 bases remaining between them. The CDR3 loop is CAIKGEGRISGANVLTF. The CDR3 nucleotides are TGTGCCATCAAGGGTGAAGGGAGGATCTCTGGGGCCAACGTCCTGACTTTC.

This chain uses TRBV6-6 with TRBJ1-2; 7 nucleotides agree with TRBD1. Looked up from germline, CDR1 is MNHNY and CDR2 is SVGAGI (reference sequence). This CDR3 region has 17 residues. Trimming cost V 5 bases and J 3 bases; bases outside gene matches: 15. The CDR3 nucleotides read TGTGCCAGCAGTCCGAACTACTGGGACAGTTGGGACTATGGCTACACCTTC. Translation: CASSPNYWDSWDYGYTF.

The CDR3 is CASSAMGQTNQPQHF. Written as DNA, the CDR3 is TGTGCCAGCAGCGCGATGGGACAGACAAATCAGCCCCAGCATTTT. This chain connects TRBV2 to TRBJ1-5, with TRBD1 matching over 7 bases. The germline CDR1 and CDR2 sequences are SNHLY and FYNNEI. V lost 6 bases, J lost 4 bases, and 9 bases stayed unmatched. This CDR3 spans 15 amino acids.

This sequence joins TRBV19 and TRBJ1-1; D unclear. Germline CDR1 is LNHDA and CDR2 is SQIVND (reference sequence). The CDR3 is 11 amino acids. The ends were cut back, 8 bases at V and 4 bases at J, with 8 bases in the middle. CDR3 amino acids: CASETGTEAFF. The CDR3 coding sequence is TGTGCCAGTGAGACCGGCACTGAAGCTTTCTTT. Together with reference TRBV19 and TRBJ1-1, the CDR3 gives the full variable domain: DGGITQSPKYLFRKEGQNVTLSCEQNLNHDAMYWYRQDPGQGLRLIYYSQIVNDFQKGDIAEGYSVSREKKESFPLTVTSAQKNPTAFYLCASETGTEAFFGQGTRLTVV.

This sequence joins TRBV18 and TRBJ2-5; 9 positions agree with TRBD2. This CDR3 region has 19 residues. The germline gives CDR1 KGHSH, CDR2 LQKENI. V was pared by 3 bases and J by 2 bases, with 16 bases of the junction left unmatched. As DNA, the CDR3 is TGTGCCAGCTCACCTTTCCCAGGGGCTAGCGGGGAAATACAAGAGACCCAGTACTTC. This codes for CASSPFPGASGEIQETQYF.

The chain carries TRBV27 and TRBJ2-3; 8 nucleotides match TRBD2. CDR1 is MNHEY and CDR2 is SMNVEV in the germline V gene (reference sequence). Losses at the gene ends were 6 bases for V and 1 base for J; bases not matched to a gene: 6. The CDR3 runs 15 residues. The CDR3 DNA sequence: TGTGCCAGCAGCAAAGATAGCGGGGGCACAGATACGCAGTATTTT. Translated: CASSKDSGGTDTQYF.

The rearrangement joins TRBV7-9 to TRBJ2-5; either TRBD1 or TRBD2 may fit D (7 bases each). Germline CDR1 SEHNR, CDR2 FQNEAQ (reference sequence). This CDR3 is built from 11 residues. Trimming removed 5 bases from V and 10 bases from J, with 11 bases in between. The chain's CDR3 is CASSPGGDQYF. In nucleotides, the CDR3 is TGTGCCAGCAGCCCAGGGGGGGACCAGTACTTC.

The genes are TRBV12-3 or TRBV12-4 and TRBJ1-1; D not resolved. The CDR3 runs to 12 residues. V gave up 5 bases and J gave up 7 bases, with 11 bases separating them. The CDR3 protein is CASSQSGLEAFF. CDR3 DNA sequence: TGTGCCAGCAGTCAATCGGGCCTTGAAGCTTTCTTT.

V usage is TRBV28 and J usage is TRBJ2-1; a possible D gene is TRBD1 (9 bases). Trimming shortened V by 8 bases and J by 8 bases, and 31 bases separated the two germline ends. Germline values: CDR1 MDHEN, CDR2 SYDVKM. The CDR3 runs 18 residues. The CDR3 DNA reads TGTGCCAGCCGGGACAGGGCTACTAGCGGCCCACGGACAGATGAGCAGTTCTTC. Encoded protein: CASRDRATSGPRTDEQFF.

This chain links TRBV9 with TRBJ2-1; D not resolved. CDR3 size: 14 residues. Germline CDR1 SGDLS, CDR2 YYNGEE. Trimming left V 0 bases short and J 6 bases short, with 10 bases between. The CDR3, as DNA: TGTGCCAGCAGCGTAGGACCCCAGGCCAATGAGCAGTTCTTC. Protein: CASSVGPQANEQFF.

This clone was observed once. The genes are TRBV7-3 and TRBJ1-3, with TRBD1 matching 9 bases. The CDR3 length is 17 residues. Germline CDR1 SGHTA, CDR2 FQGTGA. V lost 5 bases, J lost 4 bases, and 12 bases stayed unmatched. This chain's CDR3 is CASSLTPGQGNGNTIYF. CDR3 nucleotide sequence: TGTGCCAGCAGCCTTACCCCGGGACAGGGAAACGGAAACACCATATATTTT.

This clone is a singleton in its sample. The chain is built from TRBV10-2 and TRBJ2-7; TRBD1 agrees at 7 bases. The length of the CDR3 is 13 residues. J was trimmed by 3 bases and V by 5 bases; bases with no gene match: 4. Germline V gives CDR1 WSHSY, CDR2 SAAADI. The CDR3 nucleotides are TGCGCCAGCAGTCGGGACAGCTACTACGAGCAGTACTTC. Translating it yields CASSRDSYYEQYF.

The chain links TRBV2 to TRBJ2-3; 8 bases agree with TRBD2. J was trimmed by 2 bases and V by 4 bases; bases with no gene match: 5. The CDR3 consists of 15 residues. CDR1 SNHLY and CDR2 FYNNEI come from the germline V gene. Here the CDR3 DNA reads TGTGCCAGCAGTGGCCCGGGACTAGACACAGATACGCAGTATTTT. Residues: CASSGPGLDTDTQYF.

This sequence joins TRBV5-4 and TRBJ1-2; TRBD1 aligns across 7 bases. CDR3 length: 15 residues. Germline V gene sequence: CDR1 SGHNT, CDR2 YYREEE (reference sequence). J gave up 4 bases and V 4 bases, and 10 bases lay outside the gene matches. For the CDR3, the DNA is TGTGCCAGCAGCGTAGGGCCCGACAGGGCCTATGGCTACACCTTC. Protein: CASSVGPDRAYGYTF.

This clone is a singleton in its sample. The genes are TRBV6-5 and TRBJ1-4, with D tentatively TRBD1 (5 bases). The CDR3 consists of 15 residues. V was shortened by 0 bases and J by 8 bases, with 13 bases between the two germline ends. CDR1 and CDR2 (germline): MNHEY, SVGAGI. CDR3 amino acids: CASSYSRSGNEKLFF. CDR3 DNA sequence: TGTGCCAGCAGTTACTCTAGGTCAGGGAACGAAAAACTGTTTTTT.

This clone was detected once. The CDR3 DNA sequence: TGTGCCAGCAGCAGCCCGAGACAGGAAAATCAGCCCCAGCATTTT. Amino acids: CASSSPRQENQPQHF. The chain carries TRBV6-6 and TRBJ1-5, with D tentatively TRBD1 (6 bases). CDR1 MNHNY and CDR2 SVGAGI come from the germline V gene (reference sequence). CDR3 length: 15 residues. V was pared by 6 bases and J by 4 bases, with 16 bases between.

This sequence joins TRBV7-2 and TRBJ2-1; weak D call: TRBD2 (6 bases). The CDR3 totals 14 residues. Germline loops: CDR1 SGHTA, CDR2 FQGNSA. V lost 6 bases to trimming and J lost 5 bases, with 14 bases between them. The CDR3 nucleotides are TGTGCCAGCAGTCCCGGGGGAGTCAACAATGAGCAGTTCTTC. Translating it yields CASSPGGVNNEQFF. Looking up the rest from reference TRBV7-2 and TRBJ2-1 gives the full variable domain: GAGVSQSPSNKVTEKGKDVELRCDPISGHTALYWYRQSLGQGLEFLIYFQGNSAPDKSGLPSDRFSAERTGGSVSTLTIQRTQQEDSAVYLCASSPGGVNNEQFFGPGTRLTVL.

The chain has TRBV30 and TRBJ1-6; D unresolved. The V gene's germline CDR1 is GTSNPN and CDR2 SVGIG (reference sequence). Trimming shortened V by 3 bases and J by 4 bases, and 7 bases separated the two germline ends. This CDR3 spans 13 amino acids. The CDR3 coding sequence is TGTGCCTGGAGCCGGGTGTATAATTCACCCCTCCACTTT. It translates to CAWSRVYNSPLHF.

Only one count was recorded for this clone. The chain couples TRBV6-1 to TRBJ2-7; 8 nucleotides line up with TRBD1. The CDR3 runs 17 residues. Germline CDR1 reads MNHNS; CDR2 reads SASEGT. The ends lost 0 bases at V and 3 bases at J; junction bases unmatched: 10. Here the CDR3 DNA reads TGTGCCAGCAGTGAAGCCCCGACAGGGGAGGTTTTCTACGAGCAGTACTTC. It specifies CASSEAPTGEVFYEQYF.

This clone was seen only once. The chain has TRBV6-2 or TRBV6-3 and TRBJ2-1; D remains ambiguous. Germline CDR1 and CDR2: MNHEY and SVGEGT. Between the trimmed V and J ends, which lost 2 bases and 4 bases, there was a span of 6 bases. The CDR3 spans 13 residues. CDR3: CASSYTQYNEQFF. The DNA of the CDR3 is TGTGCCAGCAGTTACACTCAGTACAATGAGCAGTTCTTC.

The chain couples TRBV28 to TRBJ1-2; perhaps TRBD1 as D (6 bases). V was shortened by 7 bases and J by 1 base, with 16 bases between the two germline ends. CDR1 is MDHEN and CDR2 is SYDVKM in the germline V gene. The length of the CDR3 is 15 residues. CDR3 loop: CASTPGGRFNYGYTF. The CDR3 DNA sequence: TGTGCCAGCACCCCGGGGGGCCGATTTAACTATGGCTACACCTTC.

The rearrangement uses TRBV6-2 or TRBV6-3 and TRBJ2-7; D may be TRBD1 (5 bases). There are 12 residues in the CDR3. Germline V gene lookup returns CDR1 MNHEY and CDR2 SVGEGT. V was pared by 6 bases and J by 6 bases, with 12 bases between. CDR3 sequence (DNA): TGTGCCAGCAGCCCGAATAGGGGCGAGCAGTACTTC. Amino acid sequence: CASSPNRGEQYF.